The present T cell receptor (beta chain) was sequenced within a study of T cells after yellow fever vaccination. A remark on this clonotype: Its antigen is unknown.

Trimming shortened V by 7 bases and J by 7 bases, and 16 bases separated the two germline ends. The CDR3 spans 13 residues. Germline V gene lookup returns CDR1 SGHVS and CDR2 FNYEAQ. Study-level results: Post-booster repertoires contained most primary-vaccination clones again (about 95% CD4, about 88% CD8). Peaking on day 5 versus 15, the secondary response was faster but weaker.

Template-switching 5'RACE yielded the TCR cDNA; a universal primer site and UMIs were added in the process. TCRdb analysed the 5' RACE reads with MiXCR anew, one entry per CDR3 protein. The sample records hundreds of thousands of distinct CDR3 sequences, approximately 18% being singletons. The chain employs TRBV7-6 and TRBJ1-1, with D perhaps matching TRBD1 (5 bases). Source: PBMCs, taken before the yellow fever booster vaccination. This TCR derives from a man between 18 and 35 years old who received the YFV17D yellow fever vaccine. The CDR3 DNA follows: TGTGCCAGCACCCCGGCCGGGGGGAGTGAAGCTTTCTTT. It yields the protein CASTPAGGSEAFF.